This T cell receptor (beta chain) was identified in a study of radiation and T cells in renal cell carcinoma. Germline V lookup: CDR1 MDHEN, CDR2 SYDVKM. J was trimmed by 8 bases and V by 6 bases; bases with no gene match: 10. The CDR3 totals 15 residues. The time point denotes: blood 4 weeks post-SBRT, at nephrectomy. Specified treatment: 15 Gy SBRT to primary tumor, nephrectomy 4 weeks later. The study, taken as a whole, reports: Top tumor clonotypes rose in blood 2 weeks post-radiation, then contracted.

Repertoires were generated with immunoSEQ multiplex PCR, while TCRdb's copy carries only in-frame clones and drops some. The top ten hold about 2.4% of the sample, which has about 77,000 clones, around four fifths seen once. Concerning this clone itself: Its antigen is unidentified.

This sample comprised blood, obtained from a patient whose treatment included radiotherapy and nephrectomy. This chain connects TRBV28 to TRBJ1-4; TRBD1 aligns across 9 bases. The clonotype comes from a woman aged 60-70 years with renal cell carcinoma. CDR3 protein: CASSPAGQGREKLFF. Written as DNA, the CDR3 is TGTGCCAGCAGCCCGGCGGGACAGGGTCGGGAAAAACTGTTTTTT.